Sequencing of this T cell receptor beta chain was carried out in a study of shared clonotypes between healthy human individuals. For the study at large: Ranging from 18 to 49 in age, donors were a couple of women and a few men. Notes on the study in general: Generation probability values for non-shared clonotypes were lower than those for clonotypes shared by all four donors.

Assay used: immunoSEQ multiplex PCR; TCRdb lists only in-frame clones, some missing. The table records approximately 2.4 million clones, under 97% of them present only once. Worth noting for this clone: Antigen specificity is unknown.

Trimming removed 4 bases at V and 5 bases at J, with 12 bases between. The CDR3 extends over 13 amino acids. Germline V gene sequence: CDR1 SGHNT, CDR2 YYREEE (reference sequence). Material: naive CD4+ T cells sorted from blood. Regarding subset: CD45RA+ positively selected. The J gene is TRBJ1-2, the V gene TRBV5-4, with no clear D. This receptor was obtained from a man aged 18 to 29 in good health. The CDR3 DNA sequence: TGTGCCAGCAGCCTTGACGGAACGTATGGCTACACCTTC. This sequence encodes CASSLDGTYGYTF.